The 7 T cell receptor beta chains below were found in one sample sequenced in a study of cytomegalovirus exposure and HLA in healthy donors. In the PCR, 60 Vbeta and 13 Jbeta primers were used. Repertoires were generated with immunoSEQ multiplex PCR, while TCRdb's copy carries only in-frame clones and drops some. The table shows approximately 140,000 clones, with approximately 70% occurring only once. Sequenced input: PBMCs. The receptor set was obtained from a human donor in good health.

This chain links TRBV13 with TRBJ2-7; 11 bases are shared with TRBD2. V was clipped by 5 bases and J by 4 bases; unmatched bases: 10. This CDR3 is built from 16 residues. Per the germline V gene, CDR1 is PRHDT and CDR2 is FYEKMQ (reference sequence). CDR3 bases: TGTGCCAGCAGCCCCCCGACTAGCGGGGCTGGGTACGAGCAGTACTTC. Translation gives CASSPPTSGAGYEQYF.

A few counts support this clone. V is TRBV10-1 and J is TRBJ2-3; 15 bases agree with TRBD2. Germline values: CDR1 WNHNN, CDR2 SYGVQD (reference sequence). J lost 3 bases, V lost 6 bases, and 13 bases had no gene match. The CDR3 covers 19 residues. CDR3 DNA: TGCGCCAGCAGCCATTCGAATCCCGGGACTAGCGGGGGGACAGATACGCAGTATTTT. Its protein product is CASSHSNPGTSGGTDTQYF.

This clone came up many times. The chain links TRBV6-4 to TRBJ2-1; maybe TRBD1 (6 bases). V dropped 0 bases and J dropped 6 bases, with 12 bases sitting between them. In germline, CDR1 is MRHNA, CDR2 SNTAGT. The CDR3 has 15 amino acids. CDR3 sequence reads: CASSDSQGGVNEQFF. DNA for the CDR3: TGTGCCAGCAGTGACTCACAGGGTGGCGTCAATGAGCAGTTCTTC.

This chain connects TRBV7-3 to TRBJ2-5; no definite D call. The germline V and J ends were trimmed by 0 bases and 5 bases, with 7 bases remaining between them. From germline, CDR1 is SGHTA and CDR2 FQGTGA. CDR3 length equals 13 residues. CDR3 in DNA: TGTGCCAGCAGCTTAACAAACGGGGAGACCCAGTACTTC. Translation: CASSLTNGETQYF.

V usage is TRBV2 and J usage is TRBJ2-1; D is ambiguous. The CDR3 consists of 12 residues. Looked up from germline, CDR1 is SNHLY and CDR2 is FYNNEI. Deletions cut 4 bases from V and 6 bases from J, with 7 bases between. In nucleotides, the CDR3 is TGTGCCAGCAGTGGTGACATCAATGAGCAGTTCTTC. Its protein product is CASSGDINEQFF. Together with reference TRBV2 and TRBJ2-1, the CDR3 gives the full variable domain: EPEVTQTPSHQVTQMGQEVILRCVPISNHLYFYWYRQILGQKVEFLVSFYNNEISEKSEIFDDQFSVERPDGSNFTLKIRSTKLEDSAMYFCASSGDINEQFFGPGTRLTVL.

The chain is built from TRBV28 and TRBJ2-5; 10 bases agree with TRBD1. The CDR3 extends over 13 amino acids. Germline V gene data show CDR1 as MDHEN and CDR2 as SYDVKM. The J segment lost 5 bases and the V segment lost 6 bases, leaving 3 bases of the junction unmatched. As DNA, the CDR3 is TGTGCCAGCAGAGACAGGGGGCGGGAGACCCAGTACTTC. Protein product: CASRDRGRETQYF. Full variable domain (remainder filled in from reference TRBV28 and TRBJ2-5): DVKVTQSSRYLVKRTGEKVFLECVQDMDHENMFWYRQDPGLGLRLIYFSYDVKMKEKGDIPEGYSVSREKKERFSLILESASTNQTSMYLCASRDRGRETQYFGPGTRLLVL.

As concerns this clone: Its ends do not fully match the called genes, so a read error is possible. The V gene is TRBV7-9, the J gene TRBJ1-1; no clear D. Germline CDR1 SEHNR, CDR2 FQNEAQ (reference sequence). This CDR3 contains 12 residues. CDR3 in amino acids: CSSSFGRTEAFF. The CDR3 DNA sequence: TGTTCCAGCAGCTTTGGGAGGACTGAAGCTTTCTTT.